This TCR beta chain was identified during a study of post-analysis software for immune sequencing data. Prepared TCR beta cDNA libraries contained unique molecular identifiers. TCRdb reprocessed the PCR reads via MiXCR and lists one record per CDR3 protein. The sample contains 400,000 to 500,000 distinct CDR3 sequences, over 30% of which appear only once. Turning to this clonotype: Its antigen is undetermined.

The CDR3 is 14 residues long. Trimming shortened V by 6 bases and J by 2 bases, and 13 bases separated the two germline ends. CDR1 and CDR2 from the germline V gene are SGHTA and FQGNSA. Broader study findings: Relative to controls, patients had several TRBV segments at higher frequency, with TRBV5-6, TRBV5-1 and TRBV20-1 among these. Controls significantly exceeded multiple sclerosis patients in normalized Chao1 diversity.

The sequence was obtained from a girl aged 2 to 10 with multiple sclerosis. Sequencing was done on a sample of blood. J is TRBJ1-2 and V is TRBV7-2; no definite D call. This CDR3 reads CASSPKVSNYGYTF. CDR3 in DNA: TGTGCCAGCAGTCCAAAAGTTTCCAACTATGGCTACACCTTC.